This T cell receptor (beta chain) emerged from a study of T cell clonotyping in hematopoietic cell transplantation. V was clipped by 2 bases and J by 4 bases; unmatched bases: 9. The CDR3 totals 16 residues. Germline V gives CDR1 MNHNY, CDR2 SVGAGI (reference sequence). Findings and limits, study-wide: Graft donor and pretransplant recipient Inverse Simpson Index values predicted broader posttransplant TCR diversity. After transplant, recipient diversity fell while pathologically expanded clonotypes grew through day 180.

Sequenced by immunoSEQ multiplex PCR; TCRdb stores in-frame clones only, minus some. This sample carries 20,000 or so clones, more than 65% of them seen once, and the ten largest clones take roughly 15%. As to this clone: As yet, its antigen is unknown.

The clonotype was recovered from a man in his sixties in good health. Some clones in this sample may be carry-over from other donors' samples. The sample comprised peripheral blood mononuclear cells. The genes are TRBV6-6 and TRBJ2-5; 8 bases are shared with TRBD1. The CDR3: CASSYPGQGGGETQYF. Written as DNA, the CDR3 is TGTGCCAGCAGTTACCCCGGACAGGGAGGAGGAGAGACCCAGTACTTC.